A selection of T cell receptor beta chains follows, all from one sample in a study of blood T cell repertoires in COVID-19. The method was immunoSEQ multiplex PCR; TCRdb's version includes in-frame clones alone and lacks a portion of them. The sample has hundreds of thousands of clones, about 90% seen once. The specimen was peripheral blood. Receptors were obtained from a woman under 30 who had recovered from COVID-19. Each CDR3 is given with its conserved first and last residue. D genes are given only for firm matches. The size field is filled for only some rows; it gives once, few, many or a size class.

>TRBJ2-7|TRBV6-5|NA|NA
TGTGCCAGCAGGACCAGGGGGAGGAACGAGCAGTACTTC
CASRTRGRNEQYF
>TRBJ2-1|TRBV11-2|TRBD2|NA
TGTGCCAGCAGCTTCGGGCTAGCGGGAGCCCGGACACTCAATGAGCAGTTCTTC
CASSFGLAGARTLNEQFF
>TRBJ1-6|TRBV30|TRBD1|NA
TGTGCCTGGTACCGGGACAGCTCTTCACCCCTCCACTTT
CAWYRDSSSPLHF
>TRBJ2-5|TRBV2|NA|NA
TGTGCCAGCAGTGAAGGGGCTGTCCAAGAGACCCAGTACTTC
CASSEGAVQETQYF
>TRBJ2-3|TRBV30|NA|NA
TGTGCCTGGACATCCCGCTCGCGGACAGATACGCAGTATTTT
CAWTSRSRTDTQYF
>TRBJ1-5|TRBV12-3/TRBV12-4|NA|once
TGTGCCAGCAGTCAGGGTAATCAGCCCCAGCATTTT
CASSQGNQPQHF
>TRBJ2-1|TRBV10-3|TRBD2|NA
TGTGCCATCAAAGCGGGAACGGAGTACAATGAGCAGTTCTTC
CAIKAGTEYNEQFF
>TRBJ1-2|TRBV5-1|NA|NA
TGCGCCAGCAGCCCACTAGTTGGAGGGGTCAATGGCTACACCTTC
CASSPLVGGVNGYTF
>TRBJ2-1|TRBV6-2/TRBV6-3|TRBD2|NA
TGTGCCAGCAGTTACTTCCCTAGCGGGAGCTCCTACAATGAGCAGTTCTTC
CASSYFPSGSSYNEQFF
>TRBJ1-3|TRBV6-5|NA|once
TGTGCCAGCAGTTCAGATGGAAACACCATATATTTT
CASSSDGNTIYF
>TRBJ1-2|TRBV7-8|NA|NA
TGTGCCAGCAGCCGAGGGAGAGACAGAATCAACTATGGCTACACCTTC
CASSRGRDRINYGYTF
>TRBJ1-1|TRBV7-9|TRBD1|NA
TGTGCCAGCAGTCCCGACAGGGGGCTTGGCACTGAAGCTTTCTTT
CASSPDRGLGTEAFF
>TRBJ2-7|TRBV3-1/TRBV3-2|TRBD1|NA
TGTGCCAGCAGCCAAGGGGGGACGTTGGGACAGGGCCACGAGCAGTACTTC
CASSQGGTLGQGHEQYF
>TRBJ2-3|TRBV29-1|TRBD2|NA
TGCAGCGTTGCAGGGACTAGCGAGAGCACAGATACGCAGTATTTT
CSVAGTSESTDTQYF
>TRBJ2-1|TRBV2|TRBD2|NA
TGTGCCAGCATAGGGGCTAGCGGGATCTCCCGATACAATGAGCAGTTCTTC
CASIGASGISRYNEQFF
>TRBJ2-2|TRBV6-2/TRBV6-3|TRBD2|NA
TGTGCCAGCAGTCCAACGCCTAGCGGGAGGGCCGGTGGCACCGGGGAGCTGTTTTTT
CASSPTPSGRAGGTGELFF
>TRBJ2-1|TRBV6-6|TRBD2|NA
TGTGCCAGCAGCCGACTAGCGGGAGACCTGGCGGTCTACAATGAGCAGTTCTTC
CASSRLAGDLAVYNEQFF
>TRBJ2-7|TRBV7-2|NA|NA
TGTGCCAGCAGCTTGAGGGGGTACGAGCAGTACTTC
CASSLRGYEQYF
>TRBJ1-1|TRBV28|TRBD1|NA
TGTGCCAGCAGTTTCTTCGGACAGGGGGCTGTCCGTACTGAAGCTTTCTTT
CASSFFGQGAVRTEAFF
>TRBJ2-3|TRBV13|TRBD2|NA
TGTGCCAGCAGCTCCCTGAAGGGTAGCGGGAGGGGCACAGATACGCAGTATTTT
CASSSLKGSGRGTDTQYF
>TRBJ2-7|TRBV13|NA|NA
TGTGCCAGCAGCCCCGGTGGCTCCTACGAGCAGTACTTC
CASSPGGSYEQYF
>TRBJ2-3|TRBV4-1|TRBD2|NA
TGCGCCAGCAGCCAAGGACAGCGGGAGGAGGTAGATACGCAGTATTTT
CASSQGQREEVDTQYF
>TRBJ1-2|TRBV6-5|TRBD1|few
TGTGCCAGCAGCGGGACAGGGATTTATGGCTACACCTTC
CASSGTGIYGYTF
>TRBJ1-1|TRBV2|TRBD1|once
TGTGCCAGCACCGACGACAGGGGGAAAACTGAAGCTTTCTTT
CASTDDRGKTEAFF
>TRBJ1-2|TRBV3-1/TRBV3-2|TRBD1|NA
TGTGCCAGCAGCCAAGTCGGGACAGGGGTTAACTATGGCTACACCTTC
CASSQVGTGVNYGYTF